This TCR beta chain was recovered during a study of blood T cell repertoires in COVID-19. Original analysis: From reference gene primer amplification, estimates of nucleated cell counts were derived. This table comes from immunoSEQ multiplex PCR, and its TCRdb copy is limited to in-frame clones, with some not included. The V and J calls and clone size were taken over from that table, and D and trimming were inferred from the DNA. In the table there are 300,000 to 400,000 clones, approximately 82% of which are singletons. This CDR3 spans 11 amino acids. The V end lost 10 bases, the J end lost 7 bases, and 13 bases lay between the germline ends. Germline CDR1 reads WNHNN; CDR2 reads SYGVQD (reference sequence).

The source of this sequence is a man aged 25-45 years with active or convalescent COVID-19. Sequencing was done on a sample of peripheral blood. This chain links TRBV10-1 with TRBJ1-2; D is unclear. The CDR3 nucleotides read TGCGCCACGCCTGACCGGGGTGGCTACACCTTC. Amino acid sequence: CATPDRGGYTF.